The clone carrying this T cell receptor beta chain is judged medium-sized (0.01 to 0.1%). In the study's own analysis: Amplification from reference gene primers served as the basis for estimated nucleated cell counts. Profiling relied on immunoSEQ multiplex PCR, and the TCRdb table lists in-frame clones only, not all of them. That table supplies the V and J calls and clone size; D and trimming were determined from the DNA. This sample has about 47,000 clones, with about 81% found just once. The ends were cut back, 7 bases at V and 4 bases at J, with 5 bases in the middle. This CDR3 region has 11 residues. Germline V gene sequence: CDR1 SNHLY, CDR2 FYNNEI. The source of the sample is a study of blood T cell repertoires in COVID-19. The wider study: Researchers got acute and convalescent COVID-19 samples from the United States, Italy and Spain. T cells, B-cell-depleted T cells, or PBMCs supplied cDNA or gDNA.

The rearrangement uses TRBV2 and TRBJ2-1; D unclear. This clonotype originated in a man aged 50-59 years with acute or convalescent COVID-19. The sample comprised peripheral blood. Here the CDR3 reads CASKSYNEQFF. The CDR3 coding sequence is TGTGCCAGCAAATCTTACAATGAGCAGTTCTTC.